This T cell receptor (beta chain) was documented in a study of T cells in Graves' hyperthyroidism and ophthalmopathy. Amplified regions were TCR beta CDR3 sequences from RNA transcripts. In the first-round RT-PCR of the TCR CDR3, the HTBI primer set was used. A single record per CDR3 protein comes from TCRdb applying MiXCR to the multiplex PCR reads. The sample has under 350,000 distinct CDR3 sequences, approximately 18% seen once; the top ten hold around 54%. Study-wide results and caveats: With a median lead of around 6.7 months before onset, the model predicted ophthalmopathy.

Exclusions: uncontrolled infection, other autoimmune disease, pregnancy, lactation. PBMCs were sourced from more than 7.5 ml fresh peripheral blood. The sample holds a few counts of this clonotype. Its antigen is undetermined. The CDR3 has 18 residues. Germline CDR1 is SGHVS and CDR2 is FQNEAQ. V dropped 5 bases and J dropped 2; count of bases not matched to a gene: 9. This receptor was identified in a woman aged 50 to 60 with Graves' hyperthyroidism. What was sequenced was blood. The chain has TRBV7-8 and TRBJ2-3, with 14 bases aligning to TRBD2. CDR3 in DNA: TGTGCCAGCAGCACCCCCGGGACTAGCGGGGGCACCACAGATACGCAGTATTTT. Its translation is CASSTPGTSGGTTDTQYF. The variable domain in full, completed from reference TRBV7-8 and TRBJ2-3, reads GAGVSQSPRYKVAKRGQDVALRCDPISGHVSLFWYQQALGQGPEFLTYFQNEAQLDKSGLPSDRFFAERPEGSVSTLKIQRTQQEDSAVYLCASSTPGTSGGTTDTQYFGPGTRLTVL.